These 4 T cell receptor beta chains were sequenced from one sample in a study of graft-versus-host responses after intestinal transplantation (dated by TCRdb to the early 2020s). Libraries were built with the immunoSEQ multiplex PCR assay. TCRdb carries this immuneACCESS record with in-frame sequences only. Its versions omit some clonotypes, under half of them owing to an unresolved V gene in the studies checked, with the rest unexplained. This sample gives some 39,000 clones in total; just under 90% of them show up just once. The ten largest make up around 6.8% of the sample. This specimen consisted of PBMCs, obtained 260 to 270 days after transplant. The receptors here all came from a human patient who received an intestinal transplant, so some T cells may come from the graft donor.

This clone showed up just once. The chain recombines TRBV6-9 with TRBJ2-7, with D unclear. Germline CDR1 and CDR2: MNHGY and SVAAGI. This CDR3 is built from 12 residues. The V and J ends lost 6 bases and 2 bases respectively, with 8 bases between them. In DNA, the CDR3 is TGTGCCAGCAGGAATGGACCCTACGAGCAGTACTTC. It codes for CASRNGPYEQYF.

The chain is built from TRBV7-9 and TRBJ2-3; D uncertain. Deletions cut 5 bases from V and 3 bases from J, with 15 bases between. The CDR3 has 15 residues. Germline V CDR1 and CDR2: SEHNR, FQNEAQ (reference sequence). The CDR3 DNA is TGTGCCAGCAGCCCCCCGGACCCTAGTACAGATACGCAGTATTTT. This sequence encodes CASSPPDPSTDTQYF.

This rearrangement joins TRBV6-5 to TRBJ2-1, with 9 bases fitting TRBD1. The CDR3 spans 15 residues. In germline, CDR1 is MNHEY, CDR2 SVGAGI. Losses at the gene ends were 7 bases for V and 5 bases for J; bases not matched to a gene: 9. Here the CDR3 DNA reads TGTGCCAGCATCAACACCGGGACAGGGAACAATGAGCAGTTCTTC. Translating it yields CASINTGTGNNEQFF.

The chain combines TRBV5-1 with TRBJ1-5; 7 nucleotides line up with TRBD1. The germline CDR1 and CDR2 sequences are SGHRS and YFSETQ. This CDR3 comprises 15 residues. V shed 0 bases and J 3 bases; nucleotides not matched to a gene: 3. CDR3 DNA: TGCGCCAGCAGCTTGGGACAGGGTCTCAATCAGCCCCAGCATTTT. Translated, it gives CASSLGQGLNQPQHF.